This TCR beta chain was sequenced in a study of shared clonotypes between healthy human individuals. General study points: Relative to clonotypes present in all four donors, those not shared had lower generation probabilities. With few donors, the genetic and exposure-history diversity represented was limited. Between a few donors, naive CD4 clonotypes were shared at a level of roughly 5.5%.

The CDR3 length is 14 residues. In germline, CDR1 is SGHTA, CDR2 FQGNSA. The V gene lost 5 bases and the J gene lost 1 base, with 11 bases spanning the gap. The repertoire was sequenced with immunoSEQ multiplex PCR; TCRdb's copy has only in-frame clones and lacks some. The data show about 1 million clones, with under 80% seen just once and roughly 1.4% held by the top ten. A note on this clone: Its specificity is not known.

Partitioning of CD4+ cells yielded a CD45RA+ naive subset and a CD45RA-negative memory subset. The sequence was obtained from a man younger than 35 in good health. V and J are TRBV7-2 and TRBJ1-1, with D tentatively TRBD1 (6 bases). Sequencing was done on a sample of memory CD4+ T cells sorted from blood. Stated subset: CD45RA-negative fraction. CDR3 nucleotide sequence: TGTGCCAGCAGCAGGGACACGAAGAACACTGAAGCTTTCTTT. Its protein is CASSRDTKNTEAFF.